This TCR beta chain derives from a study of blood T cell repertoires in COVID-19. In the study overall: Sites across the United States, Italy and Spain contributed samples from acute and convalescent COVID-19. T cells, B-cell-depleted T cells, or PBMCs provided the cDNA or gDNA that served as material.

Authors' processing steps: For nucleated cells, counts were estimated from reference gene primer amplification. TCRdb keeps only in-frame clones here, not all; method: immunoSEQ multiplex PCR. From that table come the V and J calls and clone size; the DNA was used to work out D and trimming. Counted here are 140,000 or so clones, about four fifths occurring once; the ten biggest clones make up 7% to 10%. The receptor was isolated from a human donor in a cohort sampled during active COVID-19. The sample taken for sequencing was peripheral blood.

CDR3 region: CATSDPKTGGVYGYTF. The CDR3 nucleotides are TGTGCCACCAGTGACCCAAAGACAGGGGGAGTTTATGGCTACACCTTC. V gene TRBV24-1 combines with J gene TRBJ1-2; 9 nucleotides agree with TRBD1. The germline CDR1 and CDR2 sequences are KGHDR and SFDVKD. The V and J ends lost 4 bases and 5 bases, in that order; junction bases with no gene match: 10. This CDR3 contains 16 residues.